These 26 T cell receptor beta chains share one sample of origin, sequenced in a study of T cells in Graves' hyperthyroidism and ophthalmopathy. TCR beta CDR3 regions were amplified from RNA. A first-round RT-PCR of the TCR CDR3 used the HTBI primer set. MiXCR, run by TCRdb on the multiplex PCR reads, gives a single entry per CDR3 protein. The data show some 370,000 distinct CDR3 sequences, about 17% seen once. Sequencing used blood. The origin of the receptors is a woman between 25 and 40 years old with Graves' hyperthyroidism that later progressed to Graves' ophthalmopathy.

This clonotype has ten or more counts. This chain joins TRBV5-8 and TRBJ1-1; TRBD1 aligns across 7 bases. V was clipped by 4 bases and J by 1 base; unmatched bases: 13. CDR3 size: 17 residues. The germline CDR1 and CDR2 sequences are SGHTS and YDEGEE. The CDR3 loop reads CASSDERRRDRNTEAFF. In nucleotides, the CDR3 is TGTGCCAGCAGCGATGAAAGAAGACGGGACAGGAACACTGAAGCTTTCTTT.

This clonotype has ten or more counts. The chain links TRBV5-1 to TRBJ2-5; no clear D. V was cut by 4 bases and J by 3 bases, with 10 bases left in between. Germline CDR1 reads SGHRS; CDR2 reads YFSETQ. The CDR3 is 13 amino acids. The DNA for the CDR3 is TGCGCCAGCAGCCCCCGGCTTGAAGAGACCCAGTACTTC. This gives the protein CASSPRLEETQYF.

This clonotype came up a few times. The V call is TRBV11-2, the J call TRBJ2-2; a weak D match, TRBD2 (5 bases). Trimming cost V 6 bases and J 1 base, with 18 bases left between them. The CDR3 covers 17 residues. Germline V gene sequence: CDR1 SGHAT, CDR2 FQNNGV. The CDR3 protein is CASRPQRRQENTGELFF. In nucleotides, the CDR3 is TGTGCCAGCAGACCACAAAGGAGGCAGGAGAACACCGGGGAGCTGTTTTTT. The full variable domain, rest sourced from reference TRBV11-2 and TRBJ2-2, is EAGVAQSPRYKIIEKRQSVAFWCNPISGHATLYWYQQILGQGPKLLIQFQNNGVVDDSQLPKDRFSAERLKGVDSTLKIQPAKLEDSAVYLCASRPQRRQENTGELFFGEGSRLTVL.

The rearrangement uses TRBV20-1 and TRBJ2-7, with 7 bases that match TRBD2. The CDR3 totals 14 residues. Germline values: CDR1 DFQATT, CDR2 SNEGSKA (reference sequence). The J segment lost 5 bases and the V segment lost 0 bases, leaving 7 bases of the junction unmatched. CDR3 sequence reads: CSAREGGSGHEQYF. DNA for the CDR3: TGCAGTGCTAGAGAGGGGGGGAGTGGCCACGAGCAGTACTTC.

In its sample, this clonotype was seen many times. The chain uses TRBV27 and TRBJ2-7; TRBD2 agrees at 7 bases. V lost 2 bases to trimming and J lost 6 bases; unmatched junction nucleotides: 10. Germline values: CDR1 MNHEY, CDR2 SMNVEV (reference sequence). This CDR3 comprises 15 residues. The CDR3 region has the DNA TGTGCCAGCAGTTTAGCGGGGGACGAACCTCGCGAGCAGTACTTC. Translation gives CASSLAGDEPREQYF.

This clonotype showed up just a few times. The rearrangement uses TRBV5-1 and TRBJ2-2; 15 bases line up with TRBD2. The CDR3 totals 18 residues. CDR1 and CDR2 (germline): SGHRS, YFSETQ. The J segment lost 4 bases and the V segment lost 4 bases, leaving 8 bases of the junction unmatched. This CDR3 is CASSGGLAGGKATGELFF. The CDR3 nucleotides read TGCGCCAGCAGCGGAGGACTAGCGGGAGGGAAGGCCACCGGGGAGCTGTTTTTT.

In this sample, this clonotype turned up many times. The rearrangement links TRBV27 to TRBJ2-3, with a possible D match to TRBD2 (6 bases). V was cut by 7 bases and J by 2 bases, with 19 bases left in between. CDR3 size: 16 residues. Germline V gene sequence: CDR1 MNHEY, CDR2 SMNVEV (reference sequence). CDR3 in amino acids: CASKRYGREFTDTQYF. For the CDR3, the DNA is TGTGCCAGCAAGAGGTACGGGAGAGAGTTCACAGATACGCAGTATTTT.

This clonotype occurred many times. J is TRBJ2-1 and V is TRBV28; D is ambiguous. The CDR3 has 15 residues. Trimming left V 6 bases short and J 2 bases short, with 14 bases between. Per germline, CDR1 MDHEN and CDR2 SYDVKM. The chain's CDR3 is CASSRGDGTYNEQFF. The CDR3 nucleotides are TGTGCCAGCAGCCGAGGAGATGGCACCTACAATGAGCAGTTCTTC.

This clonotype was picked up a small number of times. The V and J genes are TRBV9 and TRBJ2-1; D is perhaps TRBD1 (5 bases). Germline CDR1 is SGDLS and CDR2 is YYNGEE. V lost 1 base and J lost 7, with 15 bases in between. CDR3 length equals 15 residues. The chain's CDR3 is CASSVSGIFANEQFF. CDR3 in DNA: TGTGCCAGCAGCGTATCAGGGATTTTCGCAAATGAGCAGTTCTTC. The full variable domain, rest sourced from reference TRBV9 and TRBJ2-1, is DSGVTQTPKHLITATGQRVTLRCSPRSGDLSVYWYQQSLDQGLQFLIQYYNGEERAKGNILERFSAQQFPDLHSELNLSSLELGDSALYFCASSVSGIFANEQFFGPGTRLTVL.

The gene calls are TRBV6-9 and TRBJ2-6; a weak D match, TRBD1 (5 bases). Trimming pared 3 bases from V and 0 bases from J, leaving 12 bases between. The CDR3 loop spans 17 amino acids. Per the germline V gene, CDR1 is MNHGY and CDR2 is SVAAGI. CDR3 region: CASSYGRQLSGANVLTF. CDR3 coding DNA: TGTGCCAGCAGTTACGGGCGACAGCTCTCTGGGGCCAACGTCCTGACTTTC.

This clonotype occurred many times. The V call is TRBV28, the J call TRBJ1-6; perhaps TRBD1 as D (6 bases). The CDR3 length is 14 residues. Trimming took off 5 bases at V and 4 bases at J, with 9 bases between the two ends. Germline CDR1 reads MDHEN; CDR2 reads SYDVKM. The CDR3, as DNA: TGTGCCAGCAGTCGGACAGCTTATAATTCACCCCTCCACTTT. Encoded protein: CASSRTAYNSPLHF.

On this clonotype itself: One junction end does not reproduce the germline sequence, and a read error may be involved. The chain joins TRBV24-1 to TRBJ1-3; D might be TRBD1 (6 bases). CDR1 KGHDR and CDR2 SFDVKD come from the germline V gene. The CDR3 is made up of 16 amino acids. CDR3 loop: CATGDWVRGGGNTIYF. For the CDR3, the DNA is TGTGCCACCGGTGATTGGGTCAGGGGAGGGGGAAACACCATATATTTT.

Regarding this clonotype: A clone one base away is much larger, so this may be a read error. This chain's CDR3 is CASRNGGQKYNEQFF. As DNA, the CDR3 is TGTGCCAGCAGGAACGGGGGGCAAAAATACAATGAGCAGTTCTTC. The genes are TRBV6-1 and TRBJ2-1; a weak D match, TRBD2 (7 bases). Germline V gene lookup returns CDR1 MNHNS and CDR2 SASEGT. This CDR3 is 15 amino acids long. Trimming took off 6 bases at V and 4 bases at J, with 16 bases between the two ends.

Only a few counts were recorded for this clonotype. V and J are TRBV7-2 and TRBJ2-3, with D possibly matching TRBD2 (5 bases). This CDR3 comprises 13 residues. CDR1 is SGHTA and CDR2 is FQGNSA in the germline V gene. Trimming left V 3 bases short and J 5 bases short, with 9 bases between. CDR3 bases: TGTGCCAGCAGCTTCGGGGAGCGAGATACGCAGTATTTT. It specifies CASSFGERDTQYF.

The chain uses TRBV2 and TRBJ2-3; TRBD2 aligns across 10 bases. V lost 10 bases and J lost 6; bases outside the gene matches: 10. CDR3 length equals 14 residues. Germline loops: CDR1 SNHLY, CDR2 FYNNEI. The CDR3 DNA follows: TGTGCCAACCTAGCGGGAGAGTTATGGGATACGCAGTATTTT. This encodes CANLAGELWDTQYF. Filled out from reference TRBV2 and TRBJ2-3, the complete variable domain reads EPEVTQTPSHQVTQMGQEVILRCVPISNHLYFYWYRQILGQKVEFLVSFYNNEISEKSEIFDDQFSVERPDGSNFTLKIRSTKLEDSAMYFCANLAGELWDTQYFGPGTRLTVL.

At least ten counts were recorded for this clonotype. The V and J genes are TRBV20-1 and TRBJ2-3; 7 nucleotides align to TRBD1. CDR1 DFQATT and CDR2 SNEGSKA come from the germline V gene (reference sequence). CDR3 length: 15 residues. The ends lost 6 bases at V and 2 bases at J; junction bases unmatched: 11. The CDR3 is CSAYDWTGYTDTQYF. For the CDR3, the DNA is TGCAGTGCCTACGACTGGACAGGATACACAGATACGCAGTATTTT.

Only a few counts were recorded for this clonotype. The chain is built from TRBV19 and TRBJ2-7; possibly TRBD1 or TRBD2 for D (5 bases each). Germline V gene sequence: CDR1 LNHDA, CDR2 SQIVND (reference sequence). The CDR3 has 16 amino acids. V lost 0 bases and J lost 5, with 17 bases in between. The CDR3 here is CASSIDGTRRADEQYF. The CDR3 DNA reads as TGTGCCAGTAGTATAGACGGGACCCGCCGCGCAGACGAGCAGTACTTC.

This clonotype was counted ten times or more. A read error may account for a junction end that differs from germline. The chain recombines TRBV3-1 with TRBJ1-1, with D uncertain. CDR1 LGHDT and CDR2 YNNKEL come from the germline V gene (reference sequence). The CDR3 contains 14 residues. CDR3 nucleotides: TGTGCCAGCACCCAAACTGATGAGAACACTGAAGCTTTCTTT. It specifies CASTQTDENTEAFF.

This clonotype showed up many times. This chain uses TRBV2 with TRBJ1-2; a possible D gene is TRBD1 (6 bases). This CDR3 contains 14 residues. Germline CDR1 SNHLY, CDR2 FYNNEI. V dropped 7 bases and J dropped 3 bases, with 15 bases sitting between them. The CDR3 DNA reads TGTGCCAGCAAACAGGAGGGGGGTGACTATGGCTACACCTTC. As protein: CASKQEGGDYGYTF.

The table lists this clonotype with a few counts. The chain joins TRBV28 to TRBJ2-3, with a weak D call TRBD1 (6 bases). V shed 3 bases and J shed 1 base, with 11 bases lying between them. The CDR3 runs to 15 residues. In germline, CDR1 is MDHEN, CDR2 SYDVKM. The CDR3 sequence is CASSFPRQGTDTQYF. DNA for the CDR3: TGTGCCAGCAGTTTTCCCCGACAGGGCACAGATACGCAGTATTTT.

V gene TRBV7-2 combines with J gene TRBJ2-1; 7 nucleotides match TRBD2. CDR1 SGHTA and CDR2 FQGNSA come from the germline V gene. The CDR3 spans 17 residues. V lost 2 bases, J lost 0 bases, and 7 bases stayed unmatched. The CDR3 reads CASSLPLGGSSYNEQFF. For the CDR3, the DNA is TGTGCCAGCAGCTTACCCCTCGGGGGGAGCTCCTACAATGAGCAGTTCTTC.

This clonotype was recorded many times. J is TRBJ2-2 and V is TRBV12-3 or TRBV12-4, with 7 bases lining up with TRBD1. The CDR3 covers 16 residues. After removal of 4 bases from V and 2 bases from J, the junction contained 7 bases not matched to a gene. DNA for the CDR3: TGTGCCAGCAGTTCTTTTCGGACAGGCAACACCGGGGAGCTGTTTTTT. It encodes CASSSFRTGNTGELFF.

This clonotype was seen at least ten times. This chain joins TRBV28 and TRBJ2-1, with a weak D call TRBD2 (7 bases). Germline V lookup: CDR1 MDHEN, CDR2 SYDVKM. The V end lost 8 bases, the J end lost 4 bases, and 12 bases lay between the germline ends. This CDR3 contains 13 residues. Written as DNA, the CDR3 is TGTGCCAGCCGGGGGGCCAGATACAATGAGCAGTTCTTC. Translating it yields CASRGARYNEQFF.

About this clonotype itself: This may arise from a read error, as a much more abundant clone is one base away. This chain uses TRBV12-3 or TRBV12-4 with TRBJ2-1; D might be TRBD2 (6 bases). The CDR3 is made up of 14 amino acids. Trimming stripped 7 bases from V and 7 bases from J, with 17 bases between. For the CDR3, the DNA is TGTGCCAGCAAGCCCGGGGGTAATGATAATGAGCAGTTCTTC. It specifies CASKPGGNDNEQFF.

This clonotype showed up many times. The rearrangement links TRBV29-1 to TRBJ2-3; 9 bases fit TRBD1. The germline CDR1 and CDR2 sequences are SQVTM and ANQGSEA. The ends lost 6 bases at V and 6 bases at J; junction bases unmatched: 10. The CDR3 has 14 amino acids. The CDR3 loop is CSVNHRGRLDTQYF. The CDR3, as DNA: TGCAGCGTAAACCACAGGGGGCGCTTGGATACGCAGTATTTT.

This clonotype has at least ten counts. The rearrangement joins TRBV6-5 to TRBJ2-5; D not certain. Trimming shortened V by 0 bases and J by 5 bases, and 10 bases separated the two germline ends. Germline CDR1 is MNHEY and CDR2 is SVGAGI. CDR3 length: 14 amino acids. In nucleotides, the CDR3 is TGTGCCAGCAGTTACTCGTCCGGGTACGAGACCCAGTACTTC. Translating gives CASSYSSGYETQYF.